Described below is a single TCR beta chain sequence and its context. This specimen comes from a study of blood T cell repertoires in COVID-19. On the study more broadly: The origin of the acute and convalescent COVID-19 samples was the United States, Italy and Spain. PBMCs, B-cell-depleted T cells, or T cells provided the cDNA or gDNA that made up the material.

The CDR3 runs 15 residues. CDR1 and CDR2 from the germline V gene are SNHLY and FYNNEI. V shed 7 bases, J shed 6 bases, and the junction held 14 bases outside the gene matches. TCRdb's copy holds only in-frame clones and misses some; the assay was immunoSEQ multiplex PCR. The sample includes approximately 150,000 clones, more than 80% of them seen just once. The chain links TRBV2 to TRBJ1-2; the match to TRBD1 covers 7 bases. Sequences were obtained from peripheral blood. The clonotype originates from a man between 65 and 85 years old with acute or convalescent COVID-19. This CDR3 reads CASILLPGQTNGYTF. DNA of the CDR3: TGTGCCAGCATCCTCTTACCGGGACAGACCAATGGCTACACCTTC. Variable domain in full (rest from reference TRBV2 and TRBJ1-2): EPEVTQTPSHQVTQMGQEVILRCVPISNHLYFYWYRQILGQKVEFLVSFYNNEISEKSEIFDDQFSVERPDGSNFTLKIRSTKLEDSAMYFCASILLPGQTNGYTFGSGTRLTVV.